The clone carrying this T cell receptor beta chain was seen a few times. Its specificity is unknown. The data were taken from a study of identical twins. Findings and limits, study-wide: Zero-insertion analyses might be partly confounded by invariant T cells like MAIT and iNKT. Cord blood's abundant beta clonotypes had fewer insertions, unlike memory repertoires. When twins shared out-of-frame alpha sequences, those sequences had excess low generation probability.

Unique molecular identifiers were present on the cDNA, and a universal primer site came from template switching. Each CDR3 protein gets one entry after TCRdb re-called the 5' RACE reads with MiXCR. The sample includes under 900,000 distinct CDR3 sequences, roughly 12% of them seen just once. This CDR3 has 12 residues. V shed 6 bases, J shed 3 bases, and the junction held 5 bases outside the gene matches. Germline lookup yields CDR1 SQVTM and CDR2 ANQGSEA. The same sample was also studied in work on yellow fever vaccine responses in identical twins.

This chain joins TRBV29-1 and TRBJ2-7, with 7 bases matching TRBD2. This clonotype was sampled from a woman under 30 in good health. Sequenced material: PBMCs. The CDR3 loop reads CSVARTSYEQYF. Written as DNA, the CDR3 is TGCAGCGTCGCTCGGACTAGCTACGAGCAGTACTTC.